This T cell receptor beta chain was identified during a study of shared clonotypes between healthy human individuals. Germline CDR1 and CDR2: SGHNT and YYREEE (reference sequence). Trimming removed 4 bases from V and 2 bases from J; junction bases left unmatched: 4. CDR3 length: 14 amino acids. Deep was the level at which the assay was run. Here immunoSEQ multiplex PCR was the method, and the copy in TCRdb shows in-frame clones only, minus some. The sample carries 2 million to 2.5 million clones, around 96% recorded once. Naivety among CD8 cells was defined by CD45RO negativity and positive CCR7 selection, thereby excluding terminally differentiated effector memory CD45RA+ cells. This clone was counted once. Its antigen remains unidentified. Overall study findings and caveats: Memory subsets generally showed lower estimated richness than naive subsets.

The V and J genes are TRBV5-4 and TRBJ2-5; TRBD1 matches at 8 bases. The sequencing input was naive CD8+ T cells sorted from blood. The clonotype originates from a man younger than 35 in good health. The chain's CDR3 is CASSHRTGQETQYF. The CDR3 bases are TGTGCCAGCAGCCACAGGACAGGGCAAGAGACCCAGTACTTC.